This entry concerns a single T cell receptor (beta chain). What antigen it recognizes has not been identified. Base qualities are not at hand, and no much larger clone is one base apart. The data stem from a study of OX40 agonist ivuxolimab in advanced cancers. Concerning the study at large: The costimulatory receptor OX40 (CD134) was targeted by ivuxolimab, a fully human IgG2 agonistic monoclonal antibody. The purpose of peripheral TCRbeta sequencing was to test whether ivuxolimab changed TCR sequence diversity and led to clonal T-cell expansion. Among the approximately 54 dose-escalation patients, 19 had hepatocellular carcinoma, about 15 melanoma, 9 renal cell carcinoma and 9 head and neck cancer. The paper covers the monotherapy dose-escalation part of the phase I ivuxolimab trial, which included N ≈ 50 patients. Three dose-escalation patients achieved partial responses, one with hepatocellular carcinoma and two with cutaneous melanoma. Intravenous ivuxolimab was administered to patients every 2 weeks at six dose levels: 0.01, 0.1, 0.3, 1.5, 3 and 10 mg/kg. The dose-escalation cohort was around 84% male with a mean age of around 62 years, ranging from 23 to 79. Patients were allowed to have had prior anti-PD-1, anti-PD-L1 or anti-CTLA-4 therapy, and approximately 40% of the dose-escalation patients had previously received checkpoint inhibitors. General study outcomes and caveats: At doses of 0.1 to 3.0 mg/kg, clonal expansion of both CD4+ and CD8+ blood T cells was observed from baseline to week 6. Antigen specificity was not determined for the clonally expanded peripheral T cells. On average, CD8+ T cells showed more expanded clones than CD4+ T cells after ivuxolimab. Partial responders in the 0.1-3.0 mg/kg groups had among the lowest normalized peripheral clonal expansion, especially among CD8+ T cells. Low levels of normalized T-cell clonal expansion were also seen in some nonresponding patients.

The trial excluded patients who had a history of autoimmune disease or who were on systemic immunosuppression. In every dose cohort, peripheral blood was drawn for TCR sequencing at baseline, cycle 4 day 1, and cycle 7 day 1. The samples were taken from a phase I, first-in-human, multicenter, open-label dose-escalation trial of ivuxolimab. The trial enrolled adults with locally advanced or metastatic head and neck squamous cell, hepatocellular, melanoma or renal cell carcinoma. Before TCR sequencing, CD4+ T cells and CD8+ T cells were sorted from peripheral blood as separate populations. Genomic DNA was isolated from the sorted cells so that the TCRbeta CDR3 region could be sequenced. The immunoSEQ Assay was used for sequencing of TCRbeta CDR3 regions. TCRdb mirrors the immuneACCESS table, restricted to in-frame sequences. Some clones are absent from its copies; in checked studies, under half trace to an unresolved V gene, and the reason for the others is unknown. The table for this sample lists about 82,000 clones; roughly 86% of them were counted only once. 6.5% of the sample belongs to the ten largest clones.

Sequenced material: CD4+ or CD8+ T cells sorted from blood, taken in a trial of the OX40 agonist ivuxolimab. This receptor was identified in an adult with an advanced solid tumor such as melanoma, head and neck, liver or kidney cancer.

The bases read TGCGCCAGCAGCCAAGATAGGGGCGGTTATGGCTACACCTTC. Its amino acids are CASSQDRGGYGYTF. This chain joins TRBV4-3 to TRBJ1-2; TRBD1 might be the D gene, on 5 matching bases. Inclusive of the bounding cysteine and phenylalanine, the CDR3 is 14 residues long. The entry retains the CDR3 DNA only, 42 bases that are in frame from base 1. The germline ends are 10 bases apart after V is trimmed by 0 bases and J by 5 bases. The germline V gene supplies CDR1 LGHNA and CDR2 YSLEER.